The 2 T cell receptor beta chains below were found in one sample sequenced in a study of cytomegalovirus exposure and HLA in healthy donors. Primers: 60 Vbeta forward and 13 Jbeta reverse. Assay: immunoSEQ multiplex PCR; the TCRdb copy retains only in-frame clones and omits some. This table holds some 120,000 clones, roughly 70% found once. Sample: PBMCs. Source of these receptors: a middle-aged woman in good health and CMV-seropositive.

The CDR3 spells CASSEWDRGPTEAFF. For the CDR3, the DNA is TGCGCCAGCAGTGAGTGGGACAGGGGGCCGACTGAAGCTTTCTTT. The chain couples TRBV10-1 to TRBJ1-1; 12 bases agree with TRBD1. Unmatched junction bases numbered 2, after V lost 1 base and J lost 5 bases. CDR1 and CDR2 from the germline V gene are WNHNN and SYGVQD (reference sequence). The CDR3 is made up of 15 amino acids.

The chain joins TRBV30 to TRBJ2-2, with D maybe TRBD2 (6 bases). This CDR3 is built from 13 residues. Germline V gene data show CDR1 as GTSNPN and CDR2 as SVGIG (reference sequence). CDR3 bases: TGTGCGGTGGGGGGAGGCGATACCGGGGAGCTGTTTTTT. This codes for CAVGGGDTGELFF. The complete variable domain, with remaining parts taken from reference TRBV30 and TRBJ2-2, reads SQTIHQWPATLVQPVGSPLSLECTVEGTSNPNLYWYRQAAGRGLQLLFYSVGIGQISSEVPQNLSASRPQDRQFILSSKKLLLSDSGFYLCAVGGGDTGELFFGEGSRLTVL.